The TCR beta chain under discussion was sequenced for a study of persistence of HIV-infected CD4 T cells. Sequencing used immunoSEQ version 4 in survey mode. Assay used: immunoSEQ multiplex PCR; TCRdb lists only in-frame clones, some missing. The data hold fewer than 40,000 clones, with about four fifths observed a single time. A word on this clone: Its antigen is undetermined.

Cells were stimulated with CMV-infected fibroblast lysates at about 10 ug/mL. CD40L/CD69 double-negative CD45RO-high memory CD4+ T cells were collected. The sequenced sample was CD4+ T cells sorted from PBMCs after approximately 19-hour stimulation, obtained from a patient who received antiretroviral therapy. The origin of this receptor is an adult woman with HIV who was CMV-seropositive.

As DNA, the CDR3 is TGTGCCTGGAGTAGTCGGCAGGGGGTAACTGAAGCTTTCTTT. This codes for CAWSSRQGVTEAFF. This chain connects TRBV30 to TRBJ1-1, with 7 bases lining up with TRBD1. The germline V gene encodes CDR1 GTSNPN and CDR2 SVGIG (reference sequence). V gave up 2 bases and J gave up 5 bases; unmatched junction bases: 8. The CDR3 extends over 14 amino acids.